This T cell receptor beta chain derives from a study of neurological immune-mediated disorders. TCRdb reanalysed the 5' RACE reads using MiXCR and keeps one entry per CDR3 protein. The table has tens of thousands of distinct CDR3 sequences, about a tenth seen once. Volunteers attending a blood bank in Maryland, USA, served as healthy controls. CDR1 is ENHRY, CDR2 SYGVKD, per germline. The CDR3 length is 16 residues. V was cut by 3 bases and J by 8 bases, with 17 bases left in between. This clonotype was seen repeatedly, ten times or more. The sample taken for sequencing was PBMCs. The chain uses TRBV10-3 and TRBJ1-6; the D gene is possibly TRBD1 (5 bases). This sequence was found in a man aged 35 to 55 in good health. The CDR3 DNA reads as TGTGCCATCAGTGACCGAGGGAGGATAGGGGATTCACCCCTCCACTTT. Translation gives CAISDRGRIGDSPLHF.